Below, 25 T cell receptor beta chains from the same sample are listed, as sequenced in a study of Ad26.COV2.S vaccination and SARS-CoV-2 variants. Documented treatment: roughly 20 received Ad26.COV2.S at low or high dose, single or two shots; about 5 received placebo; per-sample allocation not given. Material that was analyzed had been drawn on day 63 after the first vaccine or placebo injection. Sequencing was performed with immunoSEQ multiplex PCR; in TCRdb, only in-frame clones are kept and a portion is missing. Here the sample spans some 640,000 clones, about 90% being singletons. The sequenced sample was peripheral blood, obtained in a trial of Ad26.COV2.S vaccine versus placebo. Every receptor here comes from a person between 18 and 60 years old who received the Ad26.COV2.S COVID-19 vaccine or a placebo.

This sequence joins TRBV4-1 and TRBJ1-2; a possible D gene is TRBD1 (6 bases). CDR1 is MGHRA and CDR2 is YSYEKL in the germline V gene. This CDR3 comprises 17 residues. Trimming cost V 0 bases and J 5 bases, with 19 bases left between them. CDR3 nucleotide sequence: TGCGCCAGCAGCCAAGAGGGGGGGCGCCGGGCGGGGTATGGCTACACCTTC. Translation gives CASSQEGGRRAGYGYTF.

This clone came up a few times. The V call is TRBV4-2, the J call TRBJ2-1, with a weak D call TRBD2 (5 bases). The CDR3 runs to 15 residues. Trimming left V 1 base short and J 3 bases short, with 10 bases between. Germline loops: CDR1 LGHNA, CDR2 YNFKEQ. The DNA of the CDR3 is TGTGCCAGCAGCCAAGGGTCTAGCCTCTACAATGAGCAGTTCTTC. Translated, it gives CASSQGSSLYNEQFF.

This chain connects TRBV5-3 to TRBJ2-5; TRBD2 matches 7 bases. TRBV5-3 is classed as an ORF, of uncertain function. The CDR3 runs to 14 residues. V dropped 4 bases and J dropped 2; count of bases not matched to a gene: 5. Here the CDR3 DNA reads TGTGCCAGAAGCAGACGGGGGGAGCAAGAGACCCAGTACTTC. Its translation: CARSRRGEQETQYF.

The chain has TRBV19 and TRBJ2-2; D is ambiguous. V lost 6 bases to trimming and J lost 5 bases, with 10 bases between them. This CDR3 contains 13 residues. Per germline, CDR1 LNHDA and CDR2 SQIVND (reference sequence). The chain's CDR3 is CASSLMWTGELFF. Written as DNA, the CDR3 is TGTGCCAGTAGCTTAATGTGGACCGGGGAGCTGTTTTTT. Combining the CDR3 with reference TRBV19 and TRBJ2-2 gives the whole variable domain DGGITQSPKYLFRKEGQNVTLSCEQNLNHDAMYWYRQDPGQGLRLIYYSQIVNDFQKGDIAEGYSVSREKKESFPLTVTSAQKNPTAFYLCASSLMWTGELFFGEGSRLTVL.

V usage is TRBV5-5 and J usage is TRBJ2-7; perhaps TRBD2 as D (6 bases). V lost 5 bases and J lost 2, with 11 bases in between. This CDR3 is 13 amino acids long. Germline values: CDR1 SGHKS, CDR2 YYEKEE (reference sequence). CDR3 in DNA: TGTGCCAGCAGTCTAGCGATAACCTACGAGCAGTACTTC. Amino acid sequence: CASSLAITYEQYF.

This clone was observed once. J is TRBJ2-1 and V is TRBV6-5, with D possibly matching TRBD1 (6 bases). V was cut by 0 bases and J by 9 bases, with 18 bases left in between. The germline V gene has CDR1 MNHEY and CDR2 SVGAGI. CDR3 length equals 16 residues. DNA for the CDR3: TGTGCCAGCAGTTACTCCCCCCTGGCAGGGGAAAGTGAGCAGTTCTTC. Translation: CASSYSPLAGESEQFF.

The V gene is TRBV27, the J gene TRBJ1-4, with 8 bases that match TRBD1. Germline V gene sequence: CDR1 MNHEY, CDR2 SMNVEV (reference sequence). With V trimmed by 4 bases and J by 6 bases, 4 bases remained unmatched. The CDR3 length is 14 residues. Here the CDR3 reads CASSSGTGYEKLFF. CDR3 sequence (DNA): TGTGCCAGCAGTTCAGGGACAGGATATGAAAAACTGTTTTTT. Based on the CDR3 plus reference TRBV27 and TRBJ1-4, the full variable domain is EAQVTQNPRYLITVTGKKLTVTCSQNMNHEYMSWYRQDPGLGLRQIYYSMNVEVTDKGDVPEGYKVSRKEKRNFPLILESPSPNQTSLYFCASSSGTGYEKLFFGSGTQLSVL.

This clone was counted a few times. The rearrangement links TRBV11-2 to TRBJ2-7, with TRBD2 matching 8 bases. The CDR3 consists of 15 residues. CDR1 and CDR2 (germline): SGHAT, FQNNGV. J lost 0 bases, V lost 5 bases, and 6 bases had no gene match. The CDR3 nucleotides read TGTGCCAGCAGCCCTCGGGAGGGCCGCTCCTACGAGCAGTACTTC. Translated: CASSPREGRSYEQYF.

The chain employs TRBV25-1 and TRBJ2-7; D is undetermined. Germline CDR1 MGHDK, CDR2 SYGVNS. The CDR3 contains 14 residues. V was trimmed by 2 bases and J by 6 bases, leaving 14 bases between them. CDR3 region: CASSEEWSKGEQYF. The DNA for the CDR3 is TGTGCCAGCAGTGAAGAGTGGAGTAAGGGCGAGCAGTACTTC.

The V and J genes are TRBV27 and TRBJ1-2; D not certain. The CDR3 has 11 amino acids. V was shortened by 7 bases and J by 2 bases, with 5 bases between the two germline ends. The V gene's germline CDR1 is MNHEY and CDR2 SMNVEV (reference sequence). As DNA, the CDR3 is TGTGCCAGCACAAGGAACTATGGCTACACCTTC. It codes for CASTRNYGYTF.

The chain carries TRBV5-5 and TRBJ1-1; possibly TRBD1 for D (5 bases). Germline-derived CDR1 and CDR2 are SGHKS and YYEKEE (reference sequence). The ends were cut back, 4 bases at V and 1 base at J, with 11 bases in the middle. The CDR3 runs to 14 residues. The CDR3 region is CASSPGTANTEAFF. The CDR3 DNA reads as TGTGCCAGCAGCCCCGGGACGGCGAACACTGAAGCTTTCTTT. The full variable domain, with the rest looked up from reference TRBV5-5 and TRBJ1-1, is DAGVTQSPTHLIKTRGQQVTLRCSPISGHKSVSWYQQVLGQGPQFIFQYYEKEERGRGNFPDRFSARQFPNYSSELNVNALLLGDSALYLCASSPGTANTEAFFGQGTRLTVV.

V is TRBV5-1 and J is TRBJ1-6; D remains unclear. The CDR3 is 16 residues long. V dropped 0 bases and J dropped 2 bases, with 9 bases sitting between them. In germline, CDR1 is SGHRS, CDR2 YFSETQ. The CDR3 coding sequence is TGCGCCAGCAGCTTGGAGGGAGGCGCCTATAATTCACCCCTCCACTTT. This codes for CASSLEGGAYNSPLHF.

The chain uses TRBV7-6 and TRBJ2-7; the D is unclear. Trimming shortened V by 8 bases and J by 7 bases, and 9 bases separated the two germline ends. CDR1 SGHVS and CDR2 FNYEAQ come from the germline V gene. The CDR3 is 10 amino acids. In DNA, the CDR3 is TGTGCCAGCTGGGCACCAGAGCAGTACTTC. Amino acid sequence: CASWAPEQYF.

V gene TRBV7-2 combines with J gene TRBJ2-6; possible D gene TRBD2, 6 bases. Germline V lookup: CDR1 SGHTA, CDR2 FQGNSA. This CDR3 spans 17 amino acids. Between the trimmed V and J ends, which lost 5 bases and 1 base, there was a span of 15 bases. Written as DNA, the CDR3 is TGTGCCAGCAGCCGCGGGGTTTTAGGTTCTGGGGCCAACGTCCTGACTTTC. Its protein is CASSRGVLGSGANVLTF. The entire variable domain, with the rest obtained from reference TRBV7-2 and TRBJ2-6, is as follows: GAGVSQSPSNKVTEKGKDVELRCDPISGHTALYWYRQSLGQGLEFLIYFQGNSAPDKSGLPSDRFSAERTGGSVSTLTIQRTQQEDSAVYLCASSRGVLGSGANVLTFGAGSRLTVL.

This clone was recorded a few times. The V and J genes are TRBV11-2 and TRBJ1-3, with D unresolved. V lost 5 bases and J lost 0, with 11 bases in between. Germline assignment: CDR1 SGHAT and CDR2 FQNNGV. CDR3 size: 15 residues. CDR3 sequence reads: CASSRRMPSGNTIYF. In DNA, the CDR3 is TGTGCCAGCAGCCGCCGGATGCCCTCTGGAAACACCATATATTTT.

This clone was recorded only once. Distinct nucleotide sequences in the sample also encode this CDR3. The V and J genes are TRBV7-9 and TRBJ2-7, with D perhaps assigned TRBD1 or TRBD2 (5 bases each). With 5 bases removed from V and 1 base from J, the gap between germline ends came to 12 bases. Germline V CDR1 and CDR2: SEHNR, FQNEAQ (reference sequence). This CDR3 spans 14 amino acids. This CDR3 is CASSPRDGSYEQYF. The CDR3 DNA sequence: TGTGCCAGCAGCCCTAGGGACGGTTCCTACGAGCAGTACTTC.

This clone was detected only once. This chain joins TRBV4-2 and TRBJ2-1; 9 bases match TRBD1. From germline, CDR1 is LGHNA and CDR2 YNFKEQ. V dropped 2 bases and J dropped 5; count of bases not matched to a gene: 10. The CDR3 contains 17 residues. The DNA for the CDR3 is TGTGCCAGCAGCCAATTTACAGGGGGCAAAGTTGACAATGAGCAGTTCTTC. Its translation: CASSQFTGGKVDNEQFF.

The chain combines TRBV24-1 with TRBJ2-1; D perhaps matches TRBD2 (6 bases). This CDR3 has 15 residues. V lost 6 bases, J lost 2 bases, and 13 bases lay in between. Germline V lookup: CDR1 KGHDR, CDR2 SFDVKD. The CDR3: CATSSSVFPYNEQFF. CDR3 sequence (DNA): TGTGCCACCAGTTCTAGCGTATTTCCCTACAATGAGCAGTTCTTC.

With regard to this clone: The sample contains more than one DNA sequence encoding this CDR3. The chain is built from TRBV6-5 and TRBJ2-7; D is undetermined. CDR1 MNHEY and CDR2 SVGAGI come from the germline V gene. Trimming cost V 2 bases and J 0 bases, with 8 bases left between them. The CDR3 totals 14 residues. Here the CDR3 reads CASSYSGSSYEQYF. The CDR3 bases are TGTGCCAGCAGTTACAGTGGCAGCTCCTACGAGCAGTACTTC.

In regard to this clone: This CDR3 is also generated by other DNA sequences in the sample. This sequence joins TRBV11-2 and TRBJ2-5; the match to TRBD2 covers 7 bases. Germline CDR1 SGHAT, CDR2 FQNNGV. The V and J ends lost 3 bases and 2 bases, in that order; junction bases with no gene match: 0. The CDR3 loop spans 13 amino acids. The CDR3 sequence: CASSLGLQETQYF. The CDR3 DNA reads as TGTGCCAGCAGCTTGGGACTACAAGAGACCCAGTACTTC.

V usage is TRBV7-2 and J usage is TRBJ2-1, with TRBD2 identical over 9 bases. This CDR3 has 14 amino acids. The V gene end was trimmed by 5 bases and the J gene end by 5 bases; junction bases not matched to a gene: 4. Germline V gene lookup returns CDR1 SGHTA and CDR2 FQGNSA. This CDR3 is CASSLGLANNEQFF. CDR3 nucleotide sequence: TGTGCCAGCAGCCTCGGACTAGCGAACAATGAGCAGTTCTTC.

The V gene is TRBV7-9, the J gene TRBJ2-7; 7 bases map to TRBD1. The germline V gene encodes CDR1 SEHNR and CDR2 FQNEAQ (reference sequence). The trim removed 5 bases at V and 6 bases at J, leaving 13 bases unmatched. The CDR3 length is 15 residues. The DNA for the CDR3 is TGTGCCAGCAGCCTCCGGGGAGAGGGGGCGCGCGAGCAGTACTTC. It yields the protein CASSLRGEGAREQYF. The full variable domain, completed using reference TRBV7-9 and TRBJ2-7, is DTGVSQNPRHKITKRGQNVTFRCDPISEHNRLYWYRQTLGQGPEFLTYFQNEAQLEKSRLLSDRFSAERPKGSFSTLEIQRTEQGDSAMYLCASSLRGEGAREQYFGPGTRLTVT.

V gene TRBV12-2 combines with J gene TRBJ1-5. TRBV12-2 is tagged as a pseudogene. The CDR3 covers 15 residues. In DNA, the CDR3 is TGTGCAAGTCGCTTAAGATCGGTCCGGGATCAGCCCCAGCATTTT. It specifies CASRLRSVRDQPQHF.

V is TRBV24-1 and J is TRBJ1-2; possibly TRBD1 for D (5 bases). Germline V gives CDR1 KGHDR, CDR2 SFDVKD. The CDR3 covers 16 residues. V was shortened by 2 bases and J by 9 bases, with 21 bases between the two germline ends. The CDR3 DNA reads as TGTGCCACCAGTGATTCGGGGAAGACAGTGGGAGAGAGCTACACCTTC. Encoded protein: CATSDSGKTVGESYTF.

This sequence joins TRBV19 and TRBJ2-7; no definite D call. Trimming pared 1 base from V and 5 bases from J, leaving 9 bases between. The CDR3 runs to 13 residues. Germline V CDR1 and CDR2: LNHDA, SQIVND (reference sequence). This CDR3 is CASSIGAVHEQYF. DNA of the CDR3: TGTGCCAGTAGTATAGGCGCAGTTCACGAGCAGTACTTC.